The subject of this entry is one TCR beta chain. The data were obtained in a study of blood T cell repertoires in COVID-19. Turning to the study itself: Nucleic acid was either cDNA or gDNA, and it came from T cells, B-cell-depleted T cells, or PBMCs.

Study processing details: Researchers report that nucleated cell counts were estimated from reference gene primer amplification. The table came from immunoSEQ multiplex PCR; TCRdb's copy has only in-frame clones and leaves some out. V and J calls and clone size are copied from that table; D and trimming were computed from the DNA. The repertoire holds about 250,000 clones, with 65% to 85% as singletons. Germline V gene data show CDR1 as LGHDT and CDR2 as YNNKEL (reference sequence). Trimming left V 0 bases short and J 8 bases short, with 16 bases between. The length of the CDR3 is 15 residues. Sequenced sample: peripheral blood. This TCR derives from a woman in her thirties or forties with active or convalescent COVID-19. The V and J genes are TRBV3-1 (or the pseudogene TRBV3-2) and TRBJ1-1; D not certain. Here the CDR3 reads CASSQDSREWEEAFF. CDR3 DNA: TGTGCCAGCAGCCAAGATTCTCGGGAGTGGGAGGAAGCTTTCTTT.